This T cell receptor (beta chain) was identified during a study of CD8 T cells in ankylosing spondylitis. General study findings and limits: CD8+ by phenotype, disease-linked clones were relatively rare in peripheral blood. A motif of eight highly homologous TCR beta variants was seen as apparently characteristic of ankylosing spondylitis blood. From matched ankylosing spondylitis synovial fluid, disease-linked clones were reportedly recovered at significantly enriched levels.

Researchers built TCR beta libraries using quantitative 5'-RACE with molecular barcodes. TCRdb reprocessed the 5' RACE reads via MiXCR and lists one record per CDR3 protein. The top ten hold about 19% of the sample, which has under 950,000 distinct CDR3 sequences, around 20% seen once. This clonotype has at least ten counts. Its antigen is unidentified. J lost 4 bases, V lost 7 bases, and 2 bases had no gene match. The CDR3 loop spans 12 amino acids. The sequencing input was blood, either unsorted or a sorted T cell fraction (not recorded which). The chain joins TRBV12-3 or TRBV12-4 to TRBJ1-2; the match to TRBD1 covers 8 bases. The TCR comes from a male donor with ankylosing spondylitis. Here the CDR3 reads CASKQGAYGYTF. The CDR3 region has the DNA TGTGCCAGCAAGCAGGGGGCCTATGGCTACACCTTC.